This is a list of T cell receptor beta chains from one sample in a study of cytomegalovirus exposure and HLA in healthy donors. Measured with immunoSEQ multiplex PCR; TCRdb has only the in-frame clones, and not every one. The sample gives over 150,000 clones, over 70% of which show up once; approximately 1.5% is in the top ten. The sequencing sample was made of PBMCs. All receptors come from a woman in her twenties or thirties in good health and CMV-seropositive. CDR3s include the opening cysteine and the closing phenylalanine or tryptophan. D genes are given only for firm matches. The size field is filled for only some rows; it gives once, few, many or a size class.

D gene: TRBD2
V gene: TRBV28
J gene: TRBJ2-7
clone size: once
CDR3 DNA: TGTGCCAGCAGATGGGGGGGCTCCTACGAGCAGTACTTC
CDR3 protein: CASRWGGSYEQYF

D gene: TRBD2
V gene: TRBV9
J gene: TRBJ2-7
clone size: few
CDR3 DNA: TGTGCCAGCAGCCCCGCTTCAGCGGGAGGTCGGGAGCAGTACTTC
CDR3 protein: CASSPASAGGREQYF

D gene: TRBD1
V gene: TRBV4-1
J gene: TRBJ1-4
clone size: -
CDR3 DNA: TGCGCCAGCAGCCGGGAGATGACAGGGGGTTATGAAAAACTGTTTTTT
CDR3 protein: CASSREMTGGYEKLFF

D gene: TRBD2
V gene: TRBV9
J gene: TRBJ2-2
clone size: -
CDR3 DNA: TGTGCCAGCAGCTCCAGACTAGCGGCGAACACCGGGGAGCTGTTTTTT
CDR3 protein: CASSSRLAANTGELFF

D gene: TRBD2
V gene: TRBV27
J gene: TRBJ2-1
clone size: -
CDR3 DNA: TGTGCCAGCTCCCAACTAGCGGGGCCCTACAATGAGCAGTTCTTC
CDR3 protein: CASSQLAGPYNEQFF

D gene: TRBD2
V gene: TRBV5-1
J gene: TRBJ2-5
clone size: -
CDR3 DNA: TGCGCCAGCAGCTTGGCGTCTAGCGGGGGGGGTCAAGAGACCCAGTACTTC
CDR3 protein: CASSLASSGGGQETQYF

D gene: TRBD2
V gene: TRBV28
J gene: TRBJ2-5
clone size: -
CDR3 DNA: TGTGCCAGCAGTTATAGCGGGAGGGGTGAGACCCAGTACTTC
CDR3 protein: CASSYSGRGETQYF

D gene: -
V gene: TRBV4-3
J gene: TRBJ1-2
clone size: -
CDR3 DNA: TGCGCCAGCAGCCAATTAACGGGCCGGGAGGGCGGCTACACCTTC
CDR3 protein: CASSQLTGREGGYTF

D gene: TRBD2
V gene: TRBV11-3
J gene: TRBJ2-5
clone size: -
CDR3 DNA: TGTGCCAGCAGCTTAGAAAGGTCCCTAGCGGGAGTTAAAGAGACCCAGTACTTC
CDR3 protein: CASSLERSLAGVKETQYF

D gene: TRBD1
V gene: TRBV5-1
J gene: TRBJ1-2
clone size: -
CDR3 DNA: TGCGCCAGTAACTTGGGGACAGGGGACTATGGCTACACCTTC
CDR3 protein: CASNLGTGDYGYTF

D gene: TRBD1
V gene: TRBV9
J gene: TRBJ2-3
clone size: -
CDR3 DNA: TGTGCCAGCAGCGTAGGGAACAGGGGGACCACAGATACGCAGTATTTT
CDR3 protein: CASSVGNRGTTDTQYF

D gene: TRBD2
V gene: TRBV29-1
J gene: TRBJ2-2
clone size: once
CDR3 DNA: TGCAGCGTCAGCGGGACTAGCGGGAGCCAAGTCGTGGCCGGGGAGCTGTTTTTT
CDR3 protein: CSVSGTSGSQVVAGELFF

D gene: -
V gene: TRBV11-3
J gene: TRBJ2-5
clone size: -
CDR3 DNA: TGTGCCAGCAGCTTAGGACAGCAAGTCCAAGAGACCCAGTACTTC
CDR3 protein: CASSLGQQVQETQYF

D gene: TRBD2
V gene: TRBV5-1
J gene: TRBJ2-7
clone size: -
CDR3 DNA: TGCGCCAGCAGCTTTCTTAGCGGGACCAGTGGCGAGCAGTACTTC
CDR3 protein: CASSFLSGTSGEQYF

D gene: -
V gene: TRBV5-6
J gene: TRBJ2-1
clone size: -
CDR3 DNA: TGTGCCAGCAGCCCCCTCTCCAATGAGCAGTTCTTC
CDR3 protein: CASSPLSNEQFF

D gene: TRBD1
V gene: TRBV28
J gene: TRBJ1-2
clone size: -
CDR3 DNA: TGTGCCAGCAGTTTCCTACCGCCGACAGGGCCGAGGTACACCTTC
CDR3 protein: CASSFLPPTGPRYTF

D gene: TRBD2
V gene: TRBV7-2
J gene: TRBJ2-3
clone size: -
CDR3 DNA: TGTGCCAGCAGCCCCCGGACTAGCGGCAACACAGATACGCAGTATTTT
CDR3 protein: CASSPRTSGNTDTQYF

D gene: -
V gene: TRBV30
J gene: TRBJ1-3
clone size: -
CDR3 DNA: TGTGCCTGGACCCCTTCGTGGCACGGAAACACCATATATTTT
CDR3 protein: CAWTPSWHGNTIYF

D gene: TRBD2
V gene: TRBV7-9
J gene: TRBJ2-7
clone size: -
CDR3 DNA: TGTGCCAGCACGGGACTAGCGGCCTCCTACGAGCAGTACTTC
CDR3 protein: CASTGLAASYEQYF

D gene: TRBD1
V gene: TRBV5-1
J gene: TRBJ2-7
clone size: -
CDR3 DNA: TGCGCCAGCAGCACTGGGCAGGGGGTTATCGAGCAGTACTTC
CDR3 protein: CASSTGQGVIEQYF

D gene: TRBD2
V gene: TRBV29-1
J gene: TRBJ2-7
clone size: -
CDR3 DNA: TGCAGCGCCCAAAGACTAGCGGAGGGTTCGGACGAGCAGTACTTC
CDR3 protein: CSAQRLAEGSDEQYF

D gene: -
V gene: TRBV10-3
J gene: TRBJ2-1
clone size: -
CDR3 DNA: TGTGCCATCAGGGCGACGGGGGACCGCAATGAGCAGTTCTTC
CDR3 protein: CAIRATGDRNEQFF

D gene: TRBD1
V gene: TRBV18
J gene: TRBJ1-1
clone size: -
CDR3 DNA: TGTGCCAGCTCACCGACCGACAGGGCCCTCACTGAAGCTTTCTTT
CDR3 protein: CASSPTDRALTEAFF

D gene: -
V gene: TRBV7-8
J gene: TRBJ2-2
clone size: -
CDR3 DNA: TGTGCCAGCAGCTTACCGACAGCGAACACCGGGGAGCTGTTTTTT
CDR3 protein: CASSLPTANTGELFF

D gene: TRBD2
V gene: TRBV28
J gene: TRBJ2-1
clone size: few
CDR3 DNA: TGTGCCAGCAGGCCTACTAGCGCTCTCTACAATGAGCAGTTCTTC
CDR3 protein: CASRPTSALYNEQFF

D gene: -
V gene: TRBV27
J gene: TRBJ2-7
clone size: -
CDR3 DNA: TGTGCCAGCAGTTTCGGGGGGCAGGGAAGCTCCTACGAGCAGTACTTC
CDR3 protein: CASSFGGQGSSYEQYF

D gene: TRBD1
V gene: TRBV4-1
J gene: TRBJ2-2
clone size: -
CDR3 DNA: TGCGCCAGCAGCCAAGATCCAGGGGACAGGGAGAAAACCGGGGAGCTGTTTTTT
CDR3 protein: CASSQDPGDREKTGELFF

D gene: TRBD2
V gene: TRBV5-1
J gene: TRBJ2-7
clone size: -
CDR3 DNA: TGCGCCAGCTATAGCGGGAATCCGCCATCCTACGAGCAGTACTTC
CDR3 protein: CASYSGNPPSYEQYF

D gene: TRBD1
V gene: TRBV7-9
J gene: TRBJ1-1
clone size: -
CDR3 DNA: TGTGCCAGCAGCCTATCCCTGACAGGGACAGCTTTCTTT
CDR3 protein: CASSLSLTGTAFF

D gene: -
V gene: TRBV27
J gene: TRBJ2-3
clone size: -
CDR3 DNA: TGTGCCAGCAGTCCATGGGACAACACAGATACGCAGTATTTT
CDR3 protein: CASSPWDNTDTQYF

D gene: TRBD1
V gene: TRBV6-5
J gene: TRBJ1-5
clone size: -
CDR3 DNA: TGTGCCAGCAGTCGGACAGGGCGTGATCAGCCCCAGCATTTT
CDR3 protein: CASSRTGRDQPQHF

D gene: TRBD2
V gene: TRBV5-1
J gene: TRBJ2-5
clone size: -
CDR3 DNA: TGCGCCAGCAGCTTGGTGGCTAGCGGCAAAGAGACCCAGTACTTC
CDR3 protein: CASSLVASGKETQYF

D gene: TRBD1
V gene: TRBV14
J gene: TRBJ2-6
clone size: few
CDR3 DNA: TGTGCCAGCAGAAGCGGACAGGGAGACTCTGGGGCCAACGTCCTGACTTTC
CDR3 protein: CASRSGQGDSGANVLTF

D gene: TRBD1
V gene: TRBV5-1
J gene: TRBJ2-3
clone size: -
CDR3 DNA: TGCGCCAGCAGCCCTAAGCGACAGGGATTAGATACGCAGTATTTT
CDR3 protein: CASSPKRQGLDTQYF

D gene: -
V gene: TRBV7-6
J gene: TRBJ2-7
clone size: -
CDR3 DNA: TGTGCCAGCAGCTTAGGGGGCTTCGGCGAGCAGTACTTC
CDR3 protein: CASSLGGFGEQYF

D gene: TRBD2
V gene: TRBV4-1
J gene: TRBJ2-1
clone size: once
CDR3 DNA: TGCGCCAGCAGCCTCGGACTAGAGGGTGAGCAGTTCTTC
CDR3 protein: CASSLGLEGEQFF

D gene: TRBD2
V gene: TRBV10-1
J gene: TRBJ2-5
clone size: -
CDR3 DNA: TGCGCCAGCAGTGAAAGGGCTAGCGGCCAAGAGACCCAGTACTTC
CDR3 protein: CASSERASGQETQYF

D gene: -
V gene: TRBV28
J gene: TRBJ2-5
clone size: -
CDR3 DNA: TGTGCCAGCAGCCCGGAGGGCCGTGAGACCCAGTACTTC
CDR3 protein: CASSPEGRETQYF

D gene: TRBD1
V gene: TRBV11-2
J gene: TRBJ1-2
clone size: -
CDR3 DNA: TGTGCCAGCAGCACCTGGACAGGGAGGAACTATGGCTACACCTTC
CDR3 protein: CASSTWTGRNYGYTF

D gene: TRBD2
V gene: TRBV6-1
J gene: TRBJ2-1
clone size: -
CDR3 DNA: TGTGCCAGCAGTCCCCTAGCGGGAATTGAGCAGTTCTTC
CDR3 protein: CASSPLAGIEQFF

D gene: -
V gene: TRBV5-8
J gene: TRBJ1-1
clone size: -
CDR3 DNA: TGTGCCAGCAGCTTTCGGAGGTGGACTGAAGCTTTCTTT
CDR3 protein: CASSFRRWTEAFF

D gene: TRBD2
V gene: TRBV4-1
J gene: TRBJ2-1
clone size: few
CDR3 DNA: TGCGCCAGCAGCCACGAAACTAGCGGGAGAGGGAATGAGCAGTTCTTC
CDR3 protein: CASSHETSGRGNEQFF

D gene: TRBD1
V gene: TRBV25-1
J gene: TRBJ2-1
clone size: -
CDR3 DNA: TGTGCCAGCAGTGACCCGGGACAGAACAACAATGAGCAGTTCTTC
CDR3 protein: CASSDPGQNNNEQFF

D gene: -
V gene: TRBV2
J gene: TRBJ2-1
clone size: once
CDR3 DNA: TGTGCCAGCAGACAAAACCCCCCTGATGGTTACTCCTACAATGAGCAGTTCTTC
CDR3 protein: CASRQNPPDGYSYNEQFF

D gene: TRBD1
V gene: TRBV2
J gene: TRBJ2-2
clone size: few
CDR3 DNA: TGTGCCAGCAGCCGGGACAGGAACACCGGGGAGCTGTTTTTT
CDR3 protein: CASSRDRNTGELFF

D gene: -
V gene: TRBV5-4
J gene: TRBJ2-7
clone size: once
CDR3 DNA: TGTGCCAGCAGCCCGCTTGGGGGGGCATCCTACGAGCAGTACTTC
CDR3 protein: CASSPLGGASYEQYF

D gene: -
V gene: TRBV10-3
J gene: TRBJ1-3
clone size: -
CDR3 DNA: TGTGCCTCAACGAGGGAAGGGGGAGGAAACACCATATATTTT
CDR3 protein: CASTREGGGNTIYF

D gene: -
V gene: TRBV6-5
J gene: TRBJ2-3
clone size: -
CDR3 DNA: TGTGCCAGCAGCCGACAGTCCCTTAGCACAGATACGCAGTATTTT
CDR3 protein: CASSRQSLSTDTQYF

D gene: TRBD2
V gene: TRBV4-2
J gene: TRBJ2-3
clone size: -
CDR3 DNA: TGTGCCAGCAGTCCACTAGCGGGATTCGGCACAGATACGCAGTATTTT
CDR3 protein: CASSPLAGFGTDTQYF

D gene: -
V gene: TRBV5-6
J gene: TRBJ2-3
clone size: -
CDR3 DNA: TGTGCCAGCAGCTCCAGGGTTGATACGCAGTATTTT
CDR3 protein: CASSSRVDTQYF

D gene: TRBD1
V gene: TRBV7-9
J gene: TRBJ2-5
clone size: -
CDR3 DNA: TGTGCCAGCAGCTTAGGGGGACAGCAAACGGCGAAGGAGACCCAGTACTTC
CDR3 protein: CASSLGGQQTAKETQYF

D gene: -
V gene: TRBV14
J gene: TRBJ2-7
clone size: -
CDR3 DNA: TGTGCCAGCAGCCGAGTCAACAGGTGGCAGTACTTC
CDR3 protein: CASSRVNRWQYF

D gene: -
V gene: TRBV19
J gene: TRBJ2-7
clone size: once
CDR3 DNA: TGTGCCAGTAGTTACGGGATTCATAACGAGCAGTACTTC
CDR3 protein: CASSYGIHNEQYF

D gene: TRBD1
V gene: TRBV27
J gene: TRBJ2-5
clone size: -
CDR3 DNA: TGTGCCAGCAGCAGGGGAACAGGGGGTGAGGAGACCCAGTACTTC
CDR3 protein: CASSRGTGGEETQYF